This passage covers 19 T cell receptor beta chains from one sample sequenced in a study of a mutant IDH1 vaccine in newly diagnosed glioma. For these receptors, no antigen is known. Regarding time point: week 11, during vaccination. With topical imiquimod, each dose of the vaccine consisted of 300 ug of mutant IDH1 20-mer peptide. The data were produced by immunoSEQ multiplex PCR, yet TCRdb's version contains in-frame clones alone and is incomplete. The table lists around 100,000 clones, about 90% of them singletons. Source: PBMCs, taken from a glioma patient whose treatment included an IDH1 peptide vaccine. Every receptor here comes from a woman between 50 and 59 years old with glioma.

The genes are TRBV28 and TRBJ1-6; 7 positions agree with TRBD1. The V gene end was trimmed by 5 bases and the J gene end by 6 bases; junction bases not matched to a gene: 7. The CDR3 has 15 residues. From germline, CDR1 is MDHEN and CDR2 SYDVKM. The CDR3, as DNA: TGTGCCAGCAGTCTTATACAGGGGTTTAATTCACCCCTCCACTTT. This sequence encodes CASSLIQGFNSPLHF.

This clone showed up just a few times. The sample contains more than one DNA sequence encoding this CDR3. The rearrangement uses TRBV30 and TRBJ1-2, with D unclear. The V end lost 2 bases, the J end lost 4 bases, and 8 bases lay between the germline ends. Germline V gene sequence: CDR1 GTSNPN, CDR2 SVGIG (reference sequence). This CDR3 is built from 12 residues. CDR3 residues: CAWSRDGYGYTF. For the CDR3, the DNA is TGTGCCTGGAGTCGCGACGGCTATGGCTACACCTTC.

The chain employs TRBV27 and TRBJ1-1; D remains unclear. The CDR3 loop spans 16 amino acids. Germline assignment: CDR1 MNHEY and CDR2 SMNVEV (reference sequence). V was trimmed by 3 bases and J by 3 bases, leaving 17 bases between them. CDR3 sequence (DNA): TGTGCCAGCAGTTTCCTCCGGGCCACGTCCCACACTGAAGCTTTCTTT. It is translated as CASSFLRATSHTEAFF.

CDR3 sequence: CASSLSGRMNEKLFF. The CDR3 region has the DNA TGTGCCAGCAGTCTCTCCGGACGGATGAATGAAAAACTGTTTTTT. The rearrangement joins TRBV6-6 to TRBJ1-4; D gene uncertain. Germline CDR1 and CDR2: MNHNY and SVGAGI (reference sequence). This CDR3 has 15 residues. V lost 5 bases and J lost 5, with 15 bases in between.

The V gene is TRBV10-3, the J gene TRBJ2-7, with D possibly TRBD2 on 5 matching bases. V shed 0 bases and J shed 0 bases, with 12 bases lying between them. Germline CDR1 ENHRY, CDR2 SYGVKD. The CDR3 contains 16 residues. CDR3 bases: TGTGCCATCAGTGAGTCGACTACCCACCTCTCCTACGAGCAGTACTTC. Translating gives CAISESTTHLSYEQYF.

J is TRBJ2-5 and V is TRBV5-8; TRBD1 might be the D (5 bases). In germline, CDR1 is SGHTS, CDR2 YDEGEE. V gave up 5 bases and J gave up 2 bases, with 16 bases separating them. The CDR3 loop spans 15 amino acids. CDR3 DNA: TGTGCCAGCAGTCGAGTCGACAGACTTCAAGAGACCCAGTACTTC. Translated, it gives CASSRVDRLQETQYF.

The V gene is TRBV5-5, the J gene TRBJ2-2, with D tentatively TRBD1 or TRBD2 (6 bases each). This CDR3 is 16 amino acids long. The germline CDR1 and CDR2 sequences are SGHKS and YYEKEE (reference sequence). Between the trimmed V and J ends, which lost 4 bases and 6 bases, there was a span of 19 bases. The CDR3 nucleotides are TGTGCCAGCAGCGCACCAAGGGGGGCAAGTGCCGGGGAGCTGTTTTTT. It is translated as CASSAPRGASAGELFF.

The rearrangement links TRBV27 to TRBJ2-1, with 12 bases that match TRBD2. CDR1 and CDR2 (germline): MNHEY, SMNVEV (reference sequence). V dropped 6 bases and J dropped 8; count of bases not matched to a gene: 8. The CDR3 contains 15 residues. This chain's CDR3 is CASSRPTSGSHEQFF. CDR3 DNA sequence: TGTGCCAGCAGCCGTCCGACTAGCGGGAGCCATGAGCAGTTCTTC.

The rearrangement uses TRBV7-6 and TRBJ2-7; no firm D call. CDR1 SGHVS and CDR2 FNYEAQ come from the germline V gene. CDR3 length: 12 residues. V lost 2 bases, J lost 4 bases, and 6 bases lay in between. CDR3 nucleotide sequence: TGTGCCAGCAGCTTAAGAGATTACGAGCAGTACTTC. This gives the protein CASSLRDYEQYF.

The chain is built from TRBV9 and TRBJ1-1; D uncertain. The CDR3 is made up of 15 amino acids. V lost 0 bases and J lost 6, with 15 bases in between. The germline V gene encodes CDR1 SGDLS and CDR2 YYNGEE. As DNA, the CDR3 is TGTGCCAGCAGCGTAGATCTTGGCATGGACGCTGAAGCTTTCTTT. Amino acid sequence: CASSVDLGMDAEAFF.

The rearrangement links TRBV5-4 to TRBJ2-5; a weak D match, TRBD1 (5 bases). Germline V gene data show CDR1 as SGHNT and CDR2 as YYREEE (reference sequence). The CDR3 consists of 16 residues. Trimming removed 0 bases from V and 0 bases from J, with 12 bases in between. CDR3 sequence reads: CASSLGGDSNQETQYF. CDR3 sequence (DNA): TGTGCCAGCAGCTTGGGTGGAGACAGCAACCAAGAGACCCAGTACTTC.

The chain couples TRBV19 to TRBJ1-2; 7 nucleotides align to TRBD1. In germline, CDR1 is LNHDA, CDR2 SQIVND (reference sequence). V gave up 6 bases and J gave up 3 bases; unmatched junction bases: 4. This CDR3 contains 13 residues. Here the CDR3 DNA reads TGTGCCAGTAGCAATACAGGGGACTATGGCTACACCTTC. Translating it yields CASSNTGDYGYTF.

The chain joins TRBV10-3 to TRBJ2-7, with D unclear. The CDR3 is made up of 12 amino acids. CDR1 is ENHRY and CDR2 is SYGVKD in the germline V gene. Between the trimmed V and J ends, which lost 9 bases and 2 bases, there was a span of 11 bases. The CDR3, as DNA: TGTGCCATGGGAAGCTCGACCTACGAGCAGTACTTC. This gives the protein CAMGSSTYEQYF.

This clone was seen only once. J is TRBJ2-7 and V is TRBV6-1; 7 nucleotides line up with TRBD1. J was trimmed by 0 bases and V by 6 bases; bases with no gene match: 8. Germline V CDR1 and CDR2: MNHNS, SASEGT. The CDR3 totals 15 residues. CDR3 region: CASRPDRRSSYEQYF. CDR3 coding DNA: TGTGCCAGCAGGCCGGACAGGAGGAGCTCCTACGAGCAGTACTTC.

The genes are TRBV27 and TRBJ2-7, with 8 bases aligning to TRBD1. The V segment lost 4 bases and the J segment 3 bases; nucleotides outside the gene matches: 11. The CDR3 totals 16 residues. Germline V gene lookup returns CDR1 MNHEY and CDR2 SMNVEV (reference sequence). The CDR3, as DNA: TGTGCCAGCAGTTACCAGACAGGGGAGATGAGCTACGAGCAGTACTTC. It encodes CASSYQTGEMSYEQYF.

The chain carries TRBV5-1 and TRBJ1-2; TRBD1 is a possible D gene (6 bases). The germline V gene encodes CDR1 SGHRS and CDR2 YFSETQ. The CDR3 runs 13 residues. With 4 bases removed from V and 4 bases from J, the gap between germline ends came to 11 bases. This CDR3 reads CASSPGQRYGYTF. The CDR3 DNA sequence: TGCGCCAGCAGCCCAGGACAGCGCTATGGCTACACCTTC. The entire variable domain, with the rest obtained from reference TRBV5-1 and TRBJ1-2, is as follows: KAGVTQTPRYLIKTRGQQVTLSCSPISGHRSVSWYQQTPGQGLQFLFEYFSETQRNKGNFPGRFSGRQFSNSRSEMNVSTLELGDSALYLCASSPGQRYGYTFGSGTRLTVV.

The rearrangement joins TRBV5-5 to TRBJ1-3; TRBD1 matches at 7 bases. The CDR3 totals 16 residues. CDR1 and CDR2 from the germline V gene are SGHKS and YYEKEE (reference sequence). The ends lost 3 bases at V and 0 bases at J; junction bases unmatched: 6. This CDR3 is CASSSRTGYSGNTIYF. Written as DNA, the CDR3 is TGTGCCAGCAGCTCGCGGACAGGTTACTCTGGAAACACCATATATTTT.

This clone was found once. The V call is TRBV5-4, the J call TRBJ2-1; TRBD2 aligns across 9 bases. Germline V gene lookup returns CDR1 SGHNT and CDR2 YYREEE (reference sequence). The CDR3 extends over 17 amino acids. Losses at the gene ends were 3 bases for V and 7 bases for J; bases not matched to a gene: 14. CDR3 sequence: CASSSGTSSREGNEQFF. CDR3 sequence (DNA): TGTGCCAGCAGCTCCGGGACTAGCAGTAGGGAAGGGAATGAGCAGTTCTTC.

The chain couples TRBV6-1 to TRBJ2-1; tentatively, D is TRBD1 (5 bases). V was clipped by 0 bases and J by 10 bases, with 19 bases between them. Germline V gene sequence: CDR1 MNHNS, CDR2 SASEGT. The CDR3 totals 16 residues. CDR3 sequence: CASSEAGAGPYSEQFF. CDR3 DNA sequence: TGTGCCAGCAGTGAAGCAGGGGCAGGCCCTTACAGCGAGCAGTTCTTC.